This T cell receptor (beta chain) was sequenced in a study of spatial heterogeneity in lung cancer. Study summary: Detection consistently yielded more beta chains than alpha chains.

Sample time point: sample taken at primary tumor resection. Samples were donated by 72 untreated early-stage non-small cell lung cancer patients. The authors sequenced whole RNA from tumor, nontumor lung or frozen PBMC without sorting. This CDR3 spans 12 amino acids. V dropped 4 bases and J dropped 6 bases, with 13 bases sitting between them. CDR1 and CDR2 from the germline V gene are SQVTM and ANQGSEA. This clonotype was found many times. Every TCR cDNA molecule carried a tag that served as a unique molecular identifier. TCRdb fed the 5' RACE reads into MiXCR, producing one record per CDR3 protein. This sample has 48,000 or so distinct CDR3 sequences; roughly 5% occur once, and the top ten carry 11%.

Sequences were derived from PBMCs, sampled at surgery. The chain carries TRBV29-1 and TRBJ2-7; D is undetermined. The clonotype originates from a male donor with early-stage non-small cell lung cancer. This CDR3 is CSVVIFDAEQYF. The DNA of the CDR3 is TGCAGCGTTGTAATTTTTGACGCCGAGCAGTACTTC.